In this sample, the clone carrying this TCR beta chain turned up once. The sample originates from a study of T cell repertoires in ileal Crohn's disease. Sample time point: neoterminal ileum biopsy at postoperative endoscopy, about 6 months after surgery. Some clones are missing from TCRdb's copy, which holds only in-frame ones; the method was immunoSEQ multiplex PCR. In the table there are about 3,900 clones, around three quarters of which are singletons. The clonotype originates from an adult with Crohn's disease. Sequencing was performed on ileal tissue.

The CDR3 bases are TGTGCCAGCAGCGAAGACTATAAGCAGTTCTTC. Amino acids: CASSEDYKQFF. The chain is built from TRBV13 and TRBJ2-1; weak D call: TRBD2 (5 bases). Germline loops: CDR1 PRHDT, CDR2 FYEKMQ (reference sequence). Trimming left V 5 bases short and J 11 bases short, with 10 bases between. The CDR3 has 11 residues.